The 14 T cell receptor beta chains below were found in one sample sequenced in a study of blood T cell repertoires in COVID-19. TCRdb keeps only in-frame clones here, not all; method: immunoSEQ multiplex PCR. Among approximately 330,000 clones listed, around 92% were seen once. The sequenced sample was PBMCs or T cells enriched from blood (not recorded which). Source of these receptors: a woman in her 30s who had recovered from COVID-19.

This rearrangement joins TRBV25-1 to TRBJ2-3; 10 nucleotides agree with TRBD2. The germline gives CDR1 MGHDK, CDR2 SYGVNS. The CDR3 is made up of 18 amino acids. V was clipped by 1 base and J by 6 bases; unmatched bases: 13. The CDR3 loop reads CASSESGPAGGPGDTQYF. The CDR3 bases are TGTGCCAGCAGTGAATCGGGGCCAGCGGGAGGGCCAGGCGATACGCAGTATTTT.

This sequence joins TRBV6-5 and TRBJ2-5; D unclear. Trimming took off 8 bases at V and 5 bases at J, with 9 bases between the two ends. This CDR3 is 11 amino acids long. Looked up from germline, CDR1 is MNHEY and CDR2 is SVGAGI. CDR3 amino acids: CASQTRETQYF. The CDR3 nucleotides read TGTGCCAGCCAAACCCGGGAGACCCAGTACTTC.

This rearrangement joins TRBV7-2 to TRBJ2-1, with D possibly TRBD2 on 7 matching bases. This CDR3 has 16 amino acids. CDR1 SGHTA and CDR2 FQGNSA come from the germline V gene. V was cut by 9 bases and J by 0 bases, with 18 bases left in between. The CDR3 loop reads CASVAGGPFSYNEQFF. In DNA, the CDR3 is TGTGCCAGTGTCGCCGGGGGGCCTTTCTCCTACAATGAGCAGTTCTTC.

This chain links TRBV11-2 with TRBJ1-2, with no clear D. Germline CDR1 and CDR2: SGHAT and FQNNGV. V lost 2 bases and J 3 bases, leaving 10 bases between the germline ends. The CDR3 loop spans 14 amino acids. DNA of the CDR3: TGTGCCAGCAGCTTAAAGACTGTCTACTATGGCTACACCTTC. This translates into CASSLKTVYYGYTF.

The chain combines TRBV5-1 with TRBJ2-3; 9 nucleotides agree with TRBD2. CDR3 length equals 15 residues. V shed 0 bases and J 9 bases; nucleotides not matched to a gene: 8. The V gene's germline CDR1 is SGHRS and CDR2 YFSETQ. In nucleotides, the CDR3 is TGCGCCAGCAGCTTGGATGGGACTAGCTCCTCCACGCAGTATTTT. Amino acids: CASSLDGTSSSTQYF.

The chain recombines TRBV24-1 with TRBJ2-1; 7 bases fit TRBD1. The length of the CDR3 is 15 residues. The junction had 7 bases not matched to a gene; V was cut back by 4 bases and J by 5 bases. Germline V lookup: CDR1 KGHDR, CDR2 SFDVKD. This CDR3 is CATSDPRDRNNEQFF. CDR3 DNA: TGTGCCACCAGTGACCCCCGGGACAGAAACAATGAGCAGTTCTTC.

In nucleotides, the CDR3 is TGTGCCAGCAGCCGAGGACTAGCGGCAACCTACGAGCAGTACTTC. Its protein is CASSRGLAATYEQYF. The rearrangement links TRBV11-3 to TRBJ2-7; TRBD2 aligns across 10 bases. The V gene's germline CDR1 is SGHNT and CDR2 YENEEA. This CDR3 comprises 15 residues. Germline trimming cut 5 bases from V and 2 bases from J; bases unmatched to any gene: 6.

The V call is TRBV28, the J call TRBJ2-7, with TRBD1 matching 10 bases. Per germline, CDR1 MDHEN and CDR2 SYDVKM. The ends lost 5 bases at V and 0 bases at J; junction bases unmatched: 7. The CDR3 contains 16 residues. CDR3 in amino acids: CASSDPGTGDSYEQYF. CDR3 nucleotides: TGTGCCAGCAGTGACCCCGGGACAGGGGACTCCTACGAGCAGTACTTC. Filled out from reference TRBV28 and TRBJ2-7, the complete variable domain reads DVKVTQSSRYLVKRTGEKVFLECVQDMDHENMFWYRQDPGLGLRLIYFSYDVKMKEKGDIPEGYSVSREKKERFSLILESASTNQTSMYLCASSDPGTGDSYEQYFGPGTRLTVT.

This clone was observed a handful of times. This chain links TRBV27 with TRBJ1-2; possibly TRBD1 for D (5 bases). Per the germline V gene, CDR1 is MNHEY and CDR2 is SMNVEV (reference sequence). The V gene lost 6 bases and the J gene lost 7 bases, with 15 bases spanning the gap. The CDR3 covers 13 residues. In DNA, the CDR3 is TGTGCCAGCAGCTTAACCCAGGGAGGTGGCTACACCTTC. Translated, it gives CASSLTQGGGYTF.

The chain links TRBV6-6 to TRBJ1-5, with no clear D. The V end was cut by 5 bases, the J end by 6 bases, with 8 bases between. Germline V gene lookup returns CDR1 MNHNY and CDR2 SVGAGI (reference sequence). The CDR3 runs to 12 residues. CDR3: CASSGGGQPQHF. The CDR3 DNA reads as TGTGCCAGCAGTGGAGGTGGTCAGCCCCAGCATTTT.

CDR3 coding DNA: TGTGCCAGTACTACCGACAGGGGGACTGAAGCTTTCTTT. It is translated as CASTTDRGTEAFF. The J gene is TRBJ1-1, the V gene TRBV19, with 9 nucleotides matching TRBD1. CDR1 LNHDA and CDR2 SQIVND come from the germline V gene (reference sequence). The V segment lost 7 bases and the J segment 5 bases; nucleotides outside the gene matches: 5. The CDR3 totals 13 residues.

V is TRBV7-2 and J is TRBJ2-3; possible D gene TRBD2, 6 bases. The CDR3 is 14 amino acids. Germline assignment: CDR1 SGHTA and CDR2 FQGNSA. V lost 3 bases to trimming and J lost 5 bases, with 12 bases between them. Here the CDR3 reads CASSFSGGLDTQYF. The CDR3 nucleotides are TGTGCCAGCAGCTTTAGCGGAGGCCTAGATACGCAGTATTTT.

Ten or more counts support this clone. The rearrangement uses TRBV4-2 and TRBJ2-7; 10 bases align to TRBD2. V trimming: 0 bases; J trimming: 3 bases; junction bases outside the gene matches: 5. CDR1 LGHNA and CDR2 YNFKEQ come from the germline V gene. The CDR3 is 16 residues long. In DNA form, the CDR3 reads TGTGCCAGCAGCCAAGATGGCGCTAGCGGGAGCTACGAGCAGTACTTC. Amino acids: CASSQDGASGSYEQYF.

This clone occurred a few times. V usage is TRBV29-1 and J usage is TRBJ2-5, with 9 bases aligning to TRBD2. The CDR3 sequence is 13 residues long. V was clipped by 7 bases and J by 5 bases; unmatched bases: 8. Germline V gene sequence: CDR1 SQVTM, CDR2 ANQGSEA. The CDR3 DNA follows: TGCAGCGCCCCTAGCGGGAAGGGCGAGACCCAGTACTTC. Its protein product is CSAPSGKGETQYF.